This T cell receptor (beta chain) comes out of a study of blood T cell repertoires in COVID-19. Study-wide context: Spain, Italy and the United States supplied samples that represented acute and convalescent COVID-19.

Cohort 3 recovery required two negative PCRs, clearance, or symptom resolution. This CDR3 has 16 residues. Trimming took off 1 base at V and 8 bases at J, with 15 bases between the two ends. Germline V gene sequence: CDR1 KGHSH, CDR2 LQKENI. Method: immunoSEQ multiplex PCR; TCRdb's copy keeps in-frame clones and lacks some. The sample records 110,000 to 150,000 clones, roughly 89% being singletons. This chain connects TRBV18 to TRBJ1-6, with a possible D match to TRBD1 (6 bases). The sequenced sample was PBMCs or T cells enriched from blood (not recorded which). The source is a man aged 50-60 years who had recovered from COVID-19. The CDR3, as DNA: TGTGCCAGCTCACCACTCGAACAGGGTTTACATTCACCCCTCCACTTT. Translation gives CASSPLEQGLHSPLHF.